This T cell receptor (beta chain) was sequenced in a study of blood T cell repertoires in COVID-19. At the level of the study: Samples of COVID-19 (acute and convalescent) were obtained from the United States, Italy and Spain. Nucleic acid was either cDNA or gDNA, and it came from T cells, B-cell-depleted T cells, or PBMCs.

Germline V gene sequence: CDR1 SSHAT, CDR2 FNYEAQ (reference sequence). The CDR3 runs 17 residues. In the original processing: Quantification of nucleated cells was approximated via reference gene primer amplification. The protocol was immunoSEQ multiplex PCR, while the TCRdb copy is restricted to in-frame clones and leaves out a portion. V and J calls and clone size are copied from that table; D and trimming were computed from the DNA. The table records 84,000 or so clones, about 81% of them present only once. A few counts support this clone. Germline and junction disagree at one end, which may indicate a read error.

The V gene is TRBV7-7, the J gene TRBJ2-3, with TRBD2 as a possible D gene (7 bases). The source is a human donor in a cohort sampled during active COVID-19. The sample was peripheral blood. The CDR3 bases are TGTGCTAGCAGCCCTTTCGGGGATGGGGGGGGCGGAGATACGCAGTATTTT. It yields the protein CASSPFGDGGGGDTQYF.